The 30 T cell receptor beta chains below come from one sample, sequenced in a study of blood T cell repertoires in COVID-19. Assay used: immunoSEQ multiplex PCR; TCRdb lists only in-frame clones, some missing. Of a few hundred thousand clones listed, 80% are singletons. The sample comprised peripheral blood. Source of these receptors: a woman between 65 and 79 years old with acute or convalescent COVID-19.

This chain connects TRBV5-5 to TRBJ1-4; 10 bases line up with TRBD1. Germline V lookup: CDR1 SGHKS, CDR2 YYEKEE (reference sequence). Losses at the gene ends were 5 bases for V and 2 bases for J; bases not matched to a gene: 6. The CDR3 has 16 amino acids. The CDR3 nucleotides are TGTGCCAGCAGTCCGGACAGGGGGAGCACTAATGAAAAACTGTTTTTT. It yields the protein CASSPDRGSTNEKLFF. The whole variable domain, filled in from reference TRBV5-5 and TRBJ1-4, reads DAGVTQSPTHLIKTRGQQVTLRCSPISGHKSVSWYQQVLGQGPQFIFQYYEKEERGRGNFPDRFSARQFPNYSSELNVNALLLGDSALYLCASSPDRGSTNEKLFFGSGTQLSVL.

The rearrangement joins TRBV5-4 to TRBJ2-5; maybe TRBD1 (6 bases). Germline lookup yields CDR1 SGHNT and CDR2 YYREEE (reference sequence). This CDR3 is built from 13 residues. V lost 5 bases, J lost 5 bases, and 13 bases lay in between. CDR3 bases: TGTGCCAGCAGTCGGGACACAGGGGAGACCCAGTACTTC. Amino acids: CASSRDTGETQYF. The full variable domain, with the rest looked up from reference TRBV5-4 and TRBJ2-5, is ETGVTQSPTHLIKTRGQQVTLRCSSQSGHNTVSWYQQALGQGPQFIFQYYREEENGRGNFPPRFSGLQFPNYSSELNVNALELDDSALYLCASSRDTGETQYFGPGTRLLVL.

The chain links TRBV11-2 to TRBJ2-4; 7 nucleotides agree with TRBD2. V shed 1 base and J 1 base; nucleotides not matched to a gene: 10. The CDR3 totals 18 residues. Germline CDR1 is SGHAT and CDR2 is FQNNGV. CDR3 sequence reads: CASSLGFFGGSAKNIQYF. CDR3 DNA: TGTGCCAGCAGCTTAGGGTTTTTCGGGGGGTCCGCCAAAAACATTCAGTACTTC.

This clone was observed a handful of times. The chain couples TRBV27 to TRBJ2-7, with D possibly being TRBD1 (6 bases). In germline, CDR1 is MNHEY, CDR2 SMNVEV (reference sequence). Trimming cost V 5 bases and J 1 base, with 9 bases left between them. The CDR3 length is 13 residues. The CDR3 protein is CASSTTGSYEQYF. CDR3 bases: TGTGCCAGCAGTACGACAGGATCCTACGAGCAGTACTTC.

This chain connects TRBV6-5 to TRBJ2-3; 13 bases are shared with TRBD2. This CDR3 spans 13 amino acids. Germline CDR1 MNHEY, CDR2 SVGAGI. With V trimmed by 6 bases and J by 11 bases, 5 bases remained unmatched. The CDR3 spells CASSGTSGAVQYF. The CDR3 coding sequence is TGTGCCAGCAGCGGGACTAGCGGGGCCGTGCAGTATTTT.

The chain has TRBV30 and TRBJ2-5, with 7 bases that match TRBD2. The germline V gene has CDR1 GTSNPN and CDR2 SVGIG (reference sequence). The CDR3 consists of 13 residues. Germline trimming cut 2 bases from V and 4 bases from J; bases unmatched to any gene: 4. The CDR3 DNA sequence: TGTGCCTGGAGTAGGAGCGGGGTAGAGACCCAGTACTTC. Encoded protein: CAWSRSGVETQYF.

The chain has TRBV5-1 and TRBJ1-6; possible D gene TRBD1, 6 bases. This CDR3 has 16 residues. Germline values: CDR1 SGHRS, CDR2 YFSETQ. Between the trimmed V and J ends, which lost 4 bases and 7 bases, there was a span of 18 bases. The DNA for the CDR3 is TGCGCCAGCAGCCTGGACAGTTCCCCAGGGAATTCACCCCTCCACTTT. Amino acids: CASSLDSSPGNSPLHF.

The chain is built from TRBV15 and TRBJ1-2; D is perhaps TRBD1 (6 bases). Trimming stripped 4 bases from V and 8 bases from J, with 14 bases between. This CDR3 has 13 residues. Germline-derived CDR1 and CDR2 are LNHNV and YYDKDF (reference sequence). This chain's CDR3 is CATSINYRDGYTF. The CDR3 coding sequence is TGTGCCACCAGCATAAACTACAGGGACGGCTACACCTTC.

The CDR3 loop reads CASSLAGHSYEQYF. As DNA, the CDR3 is TGTGCCAGCAGCTTAGCGGGCCATTCCTACGAGCAGTACTTC. The rearrangement joins TRBV7-8 to TRBJ2-7, with D unresolved. Germline V gives CDR1 SGHVS, CDR2 FQNEAQ. V lost 0 bases and J 1 base, leaving 7 bases between the germline ends. The CDR3 length is 14 residues.

With regard to this clone: This same CDR3 is encoded by further DNA sequences in the sample. The V gene is TRBV18, the J gene TRBJ1-4; D might be TRBD1 (5 bases). The CDR3 has 14 residues. Germline CDR1 reads KGHSH; CDR2 reads LQKENI. Deletions cut 2 bases from V and 8 bases from J, with 12 bases between. CDR3 protein: CASSPGQGSEKLFF. The CDR3 bases are TGTGCCAGCTCACCAGGGCAGGGTAGCGAAAAACTGTTTTTT.

As regards this clone: The same CDR3 also results from other DNA sequences found in this sample. The V gene is TRBV18, the J gene TRBJ1-2; 7 positions agree with TRBD1. Germline lookup yields CDR1 KGHSH and CDR2 LQKENI. J lost 4 bases, V lost 8 bases, and 13 bases had no gene match. The length of the CDR3 is 15 residues. The chain's CDR3 is CASTQRGQTPYGYTF. For the CDR3, the DNA is TGTGCCAGCACACAGAGGGGACAGACCCCCTATGGCTACACCTTC. Drawing the rest from reference TRBV18 and TRBJ1-2, the complete variable domain is NAGVMQNPRHLVRRRGQEARLRCSPMKGHSHVYWYRQLPEEGLKFMVYLQKENIIDESGMPKERFSAEFPKEGPSILRIQQVVRGDSAAYFCASTQRGQTPYGYTFGSGTRLTVV.

CDR3 sequence: CASSIGTLQGAKNIQYF. The CDR3 DNA is TGTGCCAGTAGTATAGGGACGCTACAGGGGGCCAAAAACATTCAGTACTTC. The rearrangement joins TRBV19 to TRBJ2-4; 7 nucleotides agree with TRBD1. The CDR3 runs to 17 residues. Germline trimming cut 1 base from V and 1 base from J; bases unmatched to any gene: 7. Germline CDR1 reads LNHDA; CDR2 reads SQIVND (reference sequence).

The rearrangement joins TRBV9 to TRBJ2-2, with a weak D call TRBD2 (5 bases). This CDR3 comprises 15 residues. The ends were cut back, 0 bases at V and 3 bases at J, with 9 bases in the middle. Germline V CDR1 and CDR2: SGDLS, YYNGEE. The DNA for the CDR3 is TGTGCCAGCAGCGTAGGGCTAGCTGACACCGGGGAGCTGTTTTTT. This encodes CASSVGLADTGELFF.

The V call is TRBV24-1, the J call TRBJ2-3, with TRBD1 identical over 7 bases. The CDR3 runs to 15 residues. The J segment lost 2 bases and the V segment lost 6 bases, leaving 7 bases of the junction unmatched. CDR1 is KGHDR, CDR2 SFDVKD, per germline. The DNA of the CDR3 is TGTGCCACCAGTCAGGGGGAAGGATCCACAGATACGCAGTATTTT. Protein sequence: CATSQGEGSTDTQYF.

The CDR3 loop is CASSLDGGAGDTQYF. The CDR3 coding sequence is TGCGCCAGCAGCTTGGACGGGGGGGCCGGAGATACGCAGTATTTT. This chain joins TRBV5-1 and TRBJ2-3; 8 bases line up with TRBD2. CDR1 is SGHRS, CDR2 YFSETQ, per germline. Unmatched junction bases numbered 5, after V lost 0 bases and J lost 5 bases. The CDR3 spans 15 residues.

V is TRBV7-3 and J is TRBJ2-1; TRBD1 aligns across 8 bases. V dropped 4 bases and J dropped 4; count of bases not matched to a gene: 6. This CDR3 region has 15 residues. Germline CDR1 and CDR2: SGHTA and FQGTGA. CDR3 sequence reads: CASSSQTGVYNEQFF. The CDR3 region has the DNA TGTGCCAGCAGCTCGCAGACAGGGGTTTACAATGAGCAGTTCTTC.

This chain links TRBV4-3 with TRBJ1-3; TRBD1 agrees at 7 bases. Per germline, CDR1 LGHNA and CDR2 YSLEER. After removal of 0 bases from V and 0 bases from J, the junction contained 2 bases not matched to a gene. The CDR3 loop spans 16 amino acids. The chain's CDR3 is CASSQEGTASGNTIYF. Here the CDR3 DNA reads TGCGCCAGCAGCCAAGAAGGGACAGCCTCTGGAAACACCATATATTTT.

V usage is TRBV19 and J usage is TRBJ1-1; 7 bases align to TRBD1. There are 14 residues in the CDR3. The germline V gene encodes CDR1 LNHDA and CDR2 SQIVND (reference sequence). The V segment lost 7 bases and the J segment 1 base; nucleotides outside the gene matches: 6. CDR3 coding DNA: TGTGCCAGTACAGCGGACAGGAGGAACACTGAAGCTTTCTTT. Amino acid sequence: CASTADRRNTEAFF.

The genes are TRBV5-6 and TRBJ2-1; 11 bases map to TRBD1. Trimming at V came to 4 bases and at J to 0 bases, leaving 3 bases not matched to a gene. The CDR3 spans 16 residues. Looked up from germline, CDR1 is SGHDT and CDR2 is YYEEEE. In nucleotides, the CDR3 is TGTGCCAGCAGCCGGGACAGGGGGAGCTCCTACAATGAGCAGTTCTTC. It encodes CASSRDRGSSYNEQFF.

The chain has TRBV11-3 and TRBJ2-5; D is possibly TRBD1 (5 bases). V shed 5 bases and J shed 2 bases, with 9 bases lying between them. In germline, CDR1 is SGHNT, CDR2 YENEEA. The CDR3 spans 13 residues. CDR3 sequence: CASSRQTQETQYF. CDR3 nucleotide sequence: TGTGCCAGCAGCCGACAGACACAAGAGACCCAGTACTTC. Looking up the rest from reference TRBV11-3 and TRBJ2-5 gives the full variable domain: EAGVVQSPRYKIIEKKQPVAFWCNPISGHNTLYWYLQNLGQGPELLIRYENEEAVDDSQLPKDRFSAERLKGVDSTLKIQPAELGDSAVYLCASSRQTQETQYFGPGTRLLVL.

This sequence joins TRBV5-1 and TRBJ1-1; D might be TRBD1 (6 bases). The germline CDR1 and CDR2 sequences are SGHRS and YFSETQ. The CDR3 contains 13 residues. Trimming removed 0 bases at V and 7 bases at J, with 10 bases between. The CDR3 DNA is TGCGCCAGCAGCTTGGACAGGGTTGATGAAGCTTTCTTT. Residues: CASSLDRVDEAFF.

The chain is built from TRBV6-5 and TRBJ2-7; D perhaps matches TRBD1 (5 bases). This CDR3 is built from 12 residues. Germline CDR1 and CDR2: MNHEY and SVGAGI. Trimming removed 8 bases from V and 5 bases from J, with 13 bases in between. In nucleotides, the CDR3 is TGTGCCAGCTGGGGCCGGTGGGACGAGCAGTACTTC. This codes for CASWGRWDEQYF.

This chain uses TRBV5-1 with TRBJ2-3; 9 nucleotides agree with TRBD1. Germline CDR1 SGHRS, CDR2 YFSETQ. The trim removed 3 bases at V and 4 bases at J, leaving 9 bases unmatched. The CDR3 totals 16 residues. CDR3 in amino acids: CASSSAPDRGPDTQYF. CDR3 nucleotide sequence: TGCGCCAGCAGCTCCGCTCCGGACAGGGGCCCAGATACGCAGTATTTT. Supplemented by reference TRBV5-1 and TRBJ2-3, the full variable domain reads KAGVTQTPRYLIKTRGQQVTLSCSPISGHRSVSWYQQTPGQGLQFLFEYFSETQRNKGNFPGRFSGRQFSNSRSEMNVSTLELGDSALYLCASSSAPDRGPDTQYFGPGTRLTVL.

J is TRBJ2-3 and V is TRBV5-6, with D possibly TRBD1 on 7 matching bases. Deletions cut 5 bases from V and 6 bases from J, with 19 bases between. The CDR3 consists of 15 residues. Germline V gives CDR1 SGHDT, CDR2 YYEEEE. The CDR3 nucleotides read TGTGCCAGCAGTCAGGGGGGTAGCGGAAAGGATACGCAGTATTTT. It codes for CASSQGGSGKDTQYF.

V usage is TRBV7-2 and J usage is TRBJ1-1; D is undetermined. CDR1 and CDR2 (germline): SGHTA, FQGNSA. V gave up 6 bases and J gave up 1 base, with 9 bases separating them. This CDR3 has 13 amino acids. CDR3 amino acids: CASRRWANTEAFF. CDR3 sequence (DNA): TGTGCCAGCAGAAGATGGGCGAACACTGAAGCTTTCTTT.

This chain links TRBV4-1 with TRBJ1-1; weak D call: TRBD1 (5 bases). The CDR3 runs to 15 residues. V lost 1 base, J lost 2 bases, and 11 bases lay in between. Germline V gives CDR1 MGHRA, CDR2 YSYEKL. This chain's CDR3 is CASSQGWGGNTEAFF. DNA of the CDR3: TGCGCCAGCAGCCAAGGTTGGGGGGGTAACACTGAAGCTTTCTTT.

V is TRBV5-1 and J is TRBJ1-2; 8 nucleotides agree with TRBD1. This CDR3 is 15 amino acids long. Trimming at V came to 4 bases and at J to 3 bases, leaving 8 bases not matched to a gene. Germline V CDR1 and CDR2: SGHRS, YFSETQ. The CDR3 spells CASSRTPGQDYGYTF. In DNA form, the CDR3 reads TGCGCCAGCAGCCGCACCCCGGGACAGGACTATGGCTACACCTTC.

The J gene is TRBJ1-4, the V gene TRBV5-6; D is unresolved. The CDR3 consists of 14 residues. Germline lookup yields CDR1 SGHDT and CDR2 YYEEEE. Trimming left V 2 bases short and J 10 bases short, with 15 bases between. Here the CDR3 DNA reads TGTGCCAGCAGCTTCGGCAGCGATGGAGCAAAACTGTTTTTT. Translation: CASSFGSDGAKLFF.

The V and J genes are TRBV18 and TRBJ1-4; TRBD1 matches 10 bases. This CDR3 comprises 14 residues. CDR1 KGHSH and CDR2 LQKENI come from the germline V gene. With V trimmed by 7 bases and J by 7 bases, 6 bases remained unmatched. The CDR3 here is CASFSGTGVEKLFF. CDR3 DNA: TGTGCCAGCTTTTCCGGGACAGGGGTTGAAAAACTGTTTTTT.

This clone occurred once. This chain links TRBV7-2 with TRBJ2-3; 7 nucleotides align to TRBD2. Looked up from germline, CDR1 is SGHTA and CDR2 is FQGNSA. Trimming cost V 3 bases and J 1 base; bases outside gene matches: 10. This CDR3 spans 17 amino acids. DNA for the CDR3: TGTGCCAGCAGCTTGGCGATCAGGCTAGCGGGCACAGATACGCAGTATTTT. Protein product: CASSLAIRLAGTDTQYF. Full variable domain (remainder filled in from reference TRBV7-2 and TRBJ2-3): GAGVSQSPSNKVTEKGKDVELRCDPISGHTALYWYRQSLGQGLEFLIYFQGNSAPDKSGLPSDRFSAERTGGSVSTLTIQRTQQEDSAVYLCASSLAIRLAGTDTQYFGPGTRLTVL.